The clone carrying this TCR beta chain was counted a few times. Enrolled during active infection, Seattle patients were then followed longitudinally. These data belong to a study of blood T cell repertoires in COVID-19. Study-wide context: In each case, the material was cDNA or gDNA derived from T cells, B-cell-depleted T cells, or PBMCs.

V gave up 10 bases and J gave up 1 base, with 10 bases separating them. The CDR3 length is 12 residues. Germline lookup yields CDR1 ENHRY and CDR2 SYGVKD. Data came from immunoSEQ multiplex PCR; TCRdb stores just in-frame clones and leaves some out. Found here are approximately 46,000 clones, 65% to 90% of them singletons; the top ten hold around 22%. The receptor was isolated from a woman of 80 years or more with COVID-19, enrolled during active disease. Sequencing input: peripheral blood. The chain joins TRBV10-3 to TRBJ1-1, with unresolved D. Here the CDR3 reads CATVSSNTEAFF. CDR3 in DNA: TGTGCCACGGTGAGCTCGAACACTGAAGCTTTCTTT.